Given below is one TCR beta chain in context. What it binds is not known. These data belong to a study of T-cell memory formation after mild COVID-19. Overall study findings and caveats: Mainly in CM and EM were contracting CD4+ clones; CD8+ were in EMRA.

TCRdb re-analysed the 5' RACE reads in MiXCR, keeping a single row per CDR3 protein. The repertoire holds around 410,000 distinct CDR3 sequences, with 20% to 25% as singletons. The V and J ends lost 1 base and 6 bases respectively, with 10 bases between them. CDR1 is KGHSH, CDR2 LQKENI, per germline. The CDR3 has 13 amino acids. The V gene is TRBV18, the J gene TRBJ2-7; the D gene is possibly TRBD1 (5 bases). The sequence was obtained from an adult woman who had mild COVID-19 (a few samples of this study predate the infection). Cell type and time point are not known. The sample taken for sequencing was PBMCs or a T cell subset sorted from them (not recorded which). The CDR3 region has the DNA TGTGCCAGCTCACCACTGGCAGGGATCGAGCAGTACTTC. Protein product: CASSPLAGIEQYF.